These 18 T cell receptor beta chains originate from one sample sequenced in a study of T cell responses to AZD1222 COVID-19 vaccine. Assay: immunoSEQ multiplex PCR; the TCRdb copy retains only in-frame clones and omits some. The sample comprises 95,000 to 120,000 clones, approximately 89% of which are singletons, and about 3% rests with the top ten. The sample in question was peripheral blood, obtained on day 0 of MenACWY control vaccination. These receptors were collected from an adult in good health.

This clone was seen a single time. This sequence joins TRBV7-9 and TRBJ2-2; 7 positions match TRBD1. V was clipped by 5 bases and J by 1 base; unmatched bases: 4. Looked up from germline, CDR1 is SEHNR and CDR2 is FQNEAQ (reference sequence). The CDR3 spans 15 residues. The DNA of the CDR3 is TGTGCCAGCAGCAATAACAGGGGGAACACCGGGGAGCTGTTTTTT. Translated: CASSNNRGNTGELFF.

V and J are TRBV25-1 and TRBJ2-3; TRBD1 agrees at 9 bases. J lost 11 bases, V lost 7 bases, and 16 bases had no gene match. The V gene's germline CDR1 is MGHDK and CDR2 SYGVNS. The CDR3 runs to 15 residues. As DNA, the CDR3 is TGTGCCAGCACGTCCGGGACAGGGCCGAAGCCGGGGCAGTATTTT. This translates into CASTSGTGPKPGQYF.

V gene TRBV7-3 combines with J gene TRBJ1-1, with 10 positions matching TRBD1. Germline trimming cut 2 bases from V and 6 bases from J; bases unmatched to any gene: 6. CDR3 length: 15 amino acids. CDR1 is SGHTA and CDR2 is FQGTGA in the germline V gene. The CDR3 sequence: CASSLGAGQGPEAFF. CDR3 nucleotide sequence: TGTGCCAGCAGCTTAGGAGCGGGACAGGGGCCTGAAGCTTTCTTT.

This clone was recorded only once. The chain links TRBV19 to TRBJ1-2; D ambiguous. CDR1 and CDR2 from the germline V gene are LNHDA and SQIVND (reference sequence). The V gene lost 0 bases and the J gene lost 4 bases, with 9 bases spanning the gap. CDR3 length: 14 amino acids. CDR3 residues: CASSIDPGGYGYTF. In DNA, the CDR3 is TGTGCCAGTAGTATAGATCCGGGCGGCTATGGCTACACCTTC.

The chain carries TRBV7-2 and TRBJ1-2; a possible D gene is TRBD1 (6 bases). The CDR3 loop spans 14 amino acids. The V gene's germline CDR1 is SGHTA and CDR2 FQGNSA. V was pared by 4 bases and J by 4 bases, with 13 bases between. This chain's CDR3 is CASSSLTGTYGYTF. The CDR3 DNA reads as TGTGCCAGCAGCTCCTTAACAGGGACCTATGGCTACACCTTC.

The chain joins TRBV5-1 to TRBJ1-1, with 7 bases fitting TRBD1. CDR1 and CDR2 from the germline V gene are SGHRS and YFSETQ. V shed 0 bases, J shed 6 bases, and the junction held 8 bases outside the gene matches. The CDR3 length is 15 residues. CDR3 loop: CASSLEAGGLAEAFF. In DNA form, the CDR3 reads TGCGCCAGCAGCTTGGAAGCAGGGGGGCTCGCTGAAGCTTTCTTT.

The CDR3 reads CASSSRQGAFYTYEQYF. The CDR3 DNA reads as TGTGCCAGCAGCTCACGACAGGGGGCCTTCTATACCTACGAGCAGTACTTC. This chain joins TRBV5-6 and TRBJ2-7; TRBD1 agrees at 10 bases. With V trimmed by 3 bases and J by 2 bases, 11 bases remained unmatched. Germline CDR1 is SGHDT and CDR2 is YYEEEE. This CDR3 contains 17 residues.

The chain employs TRBV18 and TRBJ2-5, with D maybe TRBD1 (6 bases). Trimming left V 8 bases short and J 1 base short, with 11 bases between. There are 13 residues in the CDR3. In germline, CDR1 is KGHSH, CDR2 LQKENI. The chain's CDR3 is CASRQGIQETQYF. The CDR3 bases are TGTGCCAGCCGCCAGGGGATCCAAGAGACCCAGTACTTC.

The chain has TRBV19 and TRBJ1-3, with 7 bases fitting TRBD1. The V and J ends lost 5 bases and 0 bases, in that order; junction bases with no gene match: 10. CDR1 is LNHDA and CDR2 is SQIVND in the germline V gene (reference sequence). The CDR3 covers 17 residues. The CDR3 is CASSPRRGQTSGNTIYF. For the CDR3, the DNA is TGTGCCAGTAGTCCCCGCCGGGGACAGACCTCTGGAAACACCATATATTTT.

V usage is TRBV30 and J usage is TRBJ1-2, with D hard to call. The germline CDR1 and CDR2 sequences are GTSNPN and SVGIG (reference sequence). The germline V and J ends were trimmed by 3 bases and 3 bases, with 8 bases remaining between them. The CDR3 has 12 amino acids. Written as DNA, the CDR3 is TGTGCCTGGAGCCCGGGGTACTATGGCTACACCTTC. The encoded protein is CAWSPGYYGYTF.

The gene calls are TRBV29-1 and TRBJ1-1; TRBD1 is a possible D gene (6 bases). The CDR3 spans 13 residues. V lost 6 bases and J lost 3, with 14 bases in between. Germline lookup yields CDR1 SQVTM and CDR2 ANQGSEA. The CDR3 bases are TGCAGCGTCCGATACAGGGTAGACACTGAAGCTTTCTTT. It codes for CSVRYRVDTEAFF.

The chain couples TRBV30 to TRBJ2-2; D ambiguous. Germline V CDR1 and CDR2: GTSNPN, SVGIG (reference sequence). V was cut by 3 bases and J by 4 bases, with 9 bases left in between. CDR3 length: 13 amino acids. CDR3 bases: TGTGCCTGGAGCCCGGGTTTCACCGGGGAGCTGTTTTTT. Encoded protein: CAWSPGFTGELFF. Combining the CDR3 with reference TRBV30 and TRBJ2-2 gives the whole variable domain SQTIHQWPATLVQPVGSPLSLECTVEGTSNPNLYWYRQAAGRGLQLLFYSVGIGQISSEVPQNLSASRPQDRQFILSSKKLLLSDSGFYLCAWSPGFTGELFFGEGSRLTVL.

The chain is built from TRBV19 and TRBJ1-1; D perhaps matches TRBD1 (5 bases). The CDR3 runs 14 residues. V was cut by 3 bases and J by 4 bases, with 12 bases left in between. The germline V gene encodes CDR1 LNHDA and CDR2 SQIVND (reference sequence). The DNA for the CDR3 is TGTGCCAGTAGTATCTCGGCAGGGCTCACTGAAGCTTTCTTT. Encoded protein: CASSISAGLTEAFF. Together with reference TRBV19 and TRBJ1-1, the CDR3 gives the full variable domain: DGGITQSPKYLFRKEGQNVTLSCEQNLNHDAMYWYRQDPGQGLRLIYYSQIVNDFQKGDIAEGYSVSREKKESFPLTVTSAQKNPTAFYLCASSISAGLTEAFFGQGTRLTVV.

This chain links TRBV19 with TRBJ1-2; 7 bases are a match to TRBD1. CDR1 is LNHDA and CDR2 is SQIVND in the germline V gene (reference sequence). J lost 3 bases, V lost 7 bases, and 11 bases had no gene match. The CDR3 has 15 residues. The CDR3 DNA is TGTGCCAGTACCAATGGGGACCAGGGGGACTATGGCTACACCTTC. Residues: CASTNGDQGDYGYTF. The full variable domain, with the rest looked up from reference TRBV19 and TRBJ1-2, is DGGITQSPKYLFRKEGQNVTLSCEQNLNHDAMYWYRQDPGQGLRLIYYSQIVNDFQKGDIAEGYSVSREKKESFPLTVTSAQKNPTAFYLCASTNGDQGDYGYTFGSGTRLTVV.

This chain links TRBV3-1 (or the pseudogene TRBV3-2) with TRBJ1-6, with D unresolved. CDR3 length equals 13 residues. Trimming shortened V by 3 bases and J by 10 bases, and 10 bases separated the two germline ends. Germline V gene sequence: CDR1 LGHDT, CDR2 YNNKEL (reference sequence). CDR3 DNA: TGTGCCAGCAGCCAGGGTGTGGGATCACCCCTCCACTTT. Protein sequence: CASSQGVGSPLHF.

The rearrangement links TRBV12-3 or TRBV12-4 to TRBJ2-3, with 7 positions matching TRBD1. CDR3 length equals 13 residues. Trimming removed 6 bases from V and 3 bases from J; junction bases left unmatched: 3. Written as DNA, the CDR3 is TGTGCCAGCAGCGGGACAGAGACAGATACGCAGTATTTT. Translation: CASSGTETDTQYF.

This clone was observed a few times. CDR3 sequence: CASRLVVSGAKVYNEQFF. In nucleotides, the CDR3 is TGCGCCAGCAGGCTGGTGGTTAGCGGGGCAAAAGTGTACAATGAGCAGTTCTTC. V usage is TRBV10-1 and J usage is TRBJ2-1; 8 bases are shared with TRBD2. The CDR3 sequence is 18 residues long. Germline assignment: CDR1 WNHNN and CDR2 SYGVQD (reference sequence). With V trimmed by 6 bases and J by 4 bases, 17 bases remained unmatched.

The rearrangement joins TRBV5-1 to TRBJ2-2, with D perhaps TRBD2 (5 bases). Trimming pared 0 bases from V and 7 bases from J, leaving 10 bases between. Germline CDR1 and CDR2: SGHRS and YFSETQ. This CDR3 is 14 amino acids long. The CDR3 reads CASSLVDGSGELFF. The CDR3 DNA follows: TGCGCCAGCAGCTTGGTTGATGGGAGCGGGGAGCTGTTTTTT.